Listed here is a single T cell receptor (beta chain). The source of the sample is a study of blood T cell repertoires in COVID-19. Study as a whole: Samples of COVID-19 (acute and convalescent) were obtained from the United States, Italy and Spain. T cells, B-cell-depleted T cells, or PBMCs provided the cDNA or gDNA that served as material.

Looked up from germline, CDR1 is LNHDA and CDR2 is SQIVND (reference sequence). After removal of 7 bases from V and 3 bases from J, the junction contained 5 bases not matched to a gene. This CDR3 is 14 amino acids long. In the authors' methods: Researchers report that nucleated cell counts were estimated from reference gene primer amplification. Generated by immunoSEQ multiplex PCR, the TCRdb table keeps only in-frame clones and is missing some. The V and J calls and clone size are taken from that table; D and trimming were inferred from the DNA. The sample records 22,000 or so clones, around nine tenths being singletons.

The source material was peripheral blood. The TCR was taken from a human donor in a cohort sampled during active COVID-19. The donor label of this sample is uncertain. The chain couples TRBV19 to TRBJ2-1, with TRBD2 identical over 8 bases. The CDR3 coding sequence is TGTGCCAGTATGCTAGCGGGCTTCTACAATGAGCAGTTCTTC. Translated: CASMLAGFYNEQFF.